These T cell receptor beta chains were read from a single sample in a study of T cell repertoires in cytomegalovirus infection. TCRdb re-derived calls from the reads in MiXCR, one entry per CDR3 protein. The sample carries roughly 640,000 distinct CDR3 sequences, roughly 24% recorded once. The sequencing sample was made of CD8+ T cells from PBMCs. The receptor source for this set is a human donor in good health (CMV status not recorded). Some clones in this sample may be carry-over from other donors' samples. Each CDR3 is given with its conserved first and last residue. The D gene is left open where the match is weak. Only some rows state a clone size, as once, few, many or a class for expanded clones.

D	size	V	J	DNA	CDR3
.	.	TRBV28	TRBJ2-5	TGTGCCAGCAGCCGACGGCCTCGACAGCAAGAGACCCAGTACTTC	CASSRRPRQQETQYF
.	few	TRBV5-4	TRBJ2-1	TGTGCCAGCAGCTTGGTACAGGGCACCTACAATGAGCAGTTCTTC	CASSLVQGTYNEQFF
.	many	TRBV7-9	TRBJ2-5	TGTGCCAGCAGCGCCGGGACACCGTACCAAGAGACCCAGTACTTC	CASSAGTPYQETQYF
.	.	TRBV7-7	TRBJ2-7	TGTGCTAGCAGCCTAAGTCAGGGAGACGAGCAGTACTTC	CASSLSQGDEQYF
.	.	TRBV27	TRBJ2-5	TGTGCCAGCAGTCCTTTCCCGGGGGAGCAAGAGACCCAGTACTTC	CASSPFPGEQETQYF
.	few	TRBV27	TRBJ2-3	TGTGCCAGCAGTCTAGTGGCGGGGACACGCACAGATACGCAGTATTTT	CASSLVAGTRTDTQYF
.	few	TRBV29-1	TRBJ1-2	TGCAGCGTTGAAGGACGACGAGGCTACACCTTC	CSVEGRRGYTF
TRBD2	many	TRBV11-3	TRBJ2-1	TGTGCCAGCAGCTCCTACCCCTCTAGCGGGGAGTACAATGAGCAGTTCTTC	CASSSYPSSGEYNEQFF
TRBD2	few	TRBV7-9	TRBJ2-7	TGTGCCAGCAGCTTCAGCAGCGGGGGGGGAGAAGGGTACTTC	CASSFSSGGGEGYF
TRBD1	many	TRBV12-3/TRBV12-4	TRBJ1-1	TGTGCCAGCAGTCCCACCCGACAGGGCAACACTGAAGCTTTCTTT	CASSPTRQGNTEAFF
TRBD1	many	TRBV7-2	TRBJ1-5	TGTGCCAGCAGCCACGGACAGGGGAATCAGCCCCAGCATTTT	CASSHGQGNQPQHF
.	many	TRBV29-1	TRBJ2-3	TGCAGCGTTCCCAGGAGTAGCACAGATACGCAGTATTTT	CSVPRSSTDTQYF
.	.	TRBV19	TRBJ1-1	TGTGCCAGTAGTAGTAGAAGGGGGTCGAACACTGAAGCTTTCTTT	CASSSRRGSNTEAFF
TRBD1	few	TRBV27	TRBJ2-7	TGTGCCAGCAGTTCCGGGACAGAATACGAGCAGTACTTC	CASSSGTEYEQYF
.	many	TRBV14	TRBJ2-2	TGTGCCAGCAGCCCCACGAGAGCGAACACCGGGGAGCTGTTTTTT	CASSPTRANTGELFF
.	.	TRBV7-9	TRBJ2-3	TGTGCCAGCAGCCACCCCAGGGGAGCAGATACGCAGTATTTT	CASSHPRGADTQYF
.	.	TRBV7-9	TRBJ1-4	TGTGCCAGCAGCTTAATCGACAGTGAGGAAAAACTGTTTTTT	CASSLIDSEEKLFF
.	many	TRBV7-9	TRBJ2-5	TGTGCCAGCAGATCAACGGGAGAAGAGACCCAGTACTTC	CASRSTGEETQYF
.	few	TRBV28	TRBJ1-1	TGTGCCGGGGGGGACCTCAGGAACACTGAAGCTTTCTTT	CAGGDLRNTEAFF
.	many	TRBV7-2	TRBJ2-1	TGTGCCAGCAGCATCAGAGCGGGTAGCTCCTACAATGAGCAGTTCTTC	CASSIRAGSSYNEQFF
.	few	TRBV7-6	TRBJ2-3	TGTGCCAGCAGCTTACCCCTAGATACGCAGTATTTT	CASSLPLDTQYF
.	.	TRBV7-9	TRBJ2-1	TGTGCCAGCAGCTACCCCGAGGGGCCCGACTACAATGAGCAGTTCTTC	CASSYPEGPDYNEQFF
TRBD1	few	TRBV12-5	TRBJ1-4	TGTGCTAGTGGTTTGGGTACAGGGGTCGGTGAAAAACTGTTTTTT	CASGLGTGVGEKLFF